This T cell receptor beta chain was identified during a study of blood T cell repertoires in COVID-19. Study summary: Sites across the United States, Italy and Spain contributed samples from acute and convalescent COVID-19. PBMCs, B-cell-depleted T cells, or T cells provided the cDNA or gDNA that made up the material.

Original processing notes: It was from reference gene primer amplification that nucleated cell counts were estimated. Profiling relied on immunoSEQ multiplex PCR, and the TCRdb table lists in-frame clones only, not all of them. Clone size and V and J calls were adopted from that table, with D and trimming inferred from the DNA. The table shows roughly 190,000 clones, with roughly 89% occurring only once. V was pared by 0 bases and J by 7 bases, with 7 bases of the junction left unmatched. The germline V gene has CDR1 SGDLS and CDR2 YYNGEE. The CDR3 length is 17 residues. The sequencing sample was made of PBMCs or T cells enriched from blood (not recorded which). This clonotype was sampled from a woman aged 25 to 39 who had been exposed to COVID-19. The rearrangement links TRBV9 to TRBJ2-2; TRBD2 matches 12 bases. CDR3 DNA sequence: TGTGCCAGCAGCGTAGATTCTAGCGGGGGGGCCTTCGGGGAGCTGTTTTTT. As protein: CASSVDSSGGAFGELFF.